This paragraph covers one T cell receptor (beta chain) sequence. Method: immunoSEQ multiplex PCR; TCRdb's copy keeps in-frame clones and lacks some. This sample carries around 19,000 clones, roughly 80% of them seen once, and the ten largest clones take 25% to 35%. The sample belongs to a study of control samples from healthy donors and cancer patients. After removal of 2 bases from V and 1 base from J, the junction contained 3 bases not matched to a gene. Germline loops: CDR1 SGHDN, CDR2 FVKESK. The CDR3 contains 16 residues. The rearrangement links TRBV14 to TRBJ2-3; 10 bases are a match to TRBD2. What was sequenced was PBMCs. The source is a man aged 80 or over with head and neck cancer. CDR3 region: CASSQIAGGGTDTQYF. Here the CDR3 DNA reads TGTGCCAGCAGCCAAATAGCGGGAGGTGGCACAGATACGCAGTATTTT. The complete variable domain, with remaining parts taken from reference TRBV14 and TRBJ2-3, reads EAGVTQFPSHSVIEKGQTVTLRCDPISGHDNLYWYRRVMGKEIKFLLHFVKESKQDESGMPNNRFLAERTGGTYSTLKVQPAELEDSGVYFCASSQIAGGGTDTQYFGPGTRLTVL.